The 9 T cell receptor beta chains presented below share a single source sample, sequenced in a study of human T cells and chemical hapten exposure. Time point here: patch test 3, about 24 weeks after DPC sensitization. Treatment in this sample: therapeutic diphenylcyclopropenone sensitization with weekly scalp DPC. One entry per CDR3 protein, called by TCRdb with MiXCR from the RACE reads. The table records some 89,000 distinct CDR3 sequences, less than 35% of them present only once. The sample consisted of whole blood, taken in connection with sensitization to the hapten diphenylcyclopropenone (DPC). The receptor set was obtained from a man aged 40-55 years with alopecia areata. Some clones in this sample may be carry-over from other donors' samples.

The chain employs TRBV7-2 and TRBJ2-5, with D possibly matching TRBD2 (6 bases). V shed 4 bases and J shed 7 bases, with 22 bases lying between them. The length of the CDR3 is 16 residues. CDR1 is SGHTA, CDR2 FQGNSA, per germline. The CDR3 nucleotides are TGTGCCAGCAGCTCAGGGACTGTTGGGTATCGGGCGACCCAGTACTTC. Protein sequence: CASSSGTVGYRATQYF.

This clonotype was recorded a few times. The rearrangement links TRBV20-1 to TRBJ2-3; D tentatively reads TRBD1 or TRBD2 (5 bases each). This CDR3 has 15 residues. Germline values: CDR1 DFQATT, CDR2 SNEGSKA (reference sequence). V lost 0 bases and J 2 bases, leaving 12 bases between the germline ends. DNA of the CDR3: TGCAGTGCTAGAGATCCGGGACCGACCACAGATACGCAGTATTTT. Translation gives CSARDPGPTTDTQYF.

The V call is TRBV20-1, the J call TRBJ2-3, with 8 nucleotides matching TRBD2. Trimming at V came to 5 bases and at J to 0 bases, leaving 7 bases not matched to a gene. The CDR3 is made up of 15 amino acids. Germline V gives CDR1 DFQATT, CDR2 SNEGSKA (reference sequence). CDR3 protein: CSAGNERGSTDTQYF. CDR3 nucleotide sequence: TGCAGTGCTGGTAACGAGCGGGGGAGCACAGATACGCAGTATTTT.

This clonotype has more than one count but fewer than ten. The CDR3 coding sequence is TGTGCCAGCAGCCAAGATCCCCTAGCGGGAGTGCGGGGGGCCAACGTCCTGACTTTC. Protein sequence: CASSQDPLAGVRGANVLTF. This sequence joins TRBV4-2 and TRBJ2-6; 10 nucleotides align to TRBD2. V shed 0 bases, J shed 4 bases, and the junction held 9 bases outside the gene matches. Germline V CDR1 and CDR2: LGHNA, YNFKEQ. This CDR3 is built from 19 residues.

The gene calls are TRBV4-2 and TRBJ1-5; D not certain. Between the trimmed V and J ends, which lost 0 bases and 4 bases, there was a span of 4 bases. CDR1 and CDR2 from the germline V gene are LGHNA and YNFKEQ. CDR3 length equals 13 residues. CDR3 amino acids: CASSQEQNQPQHF. In DNA form, the CDR3 reads TGTGCCAGCAGCCAAGAACAGAATCAGCCCCAGCATTTT.

This clonotype was observed a few times. This chain uses TRBV10-1 with TRBJ2-7; D is unclear. Germline loops: CDR1 WNHNN, CDR2 SYGVQD (reference sequence). There are 14 residues in the CDR3. Trimming took off 0 bases at V and 3 bases at J, with 9 bases between the two ends. Written as DNA, the CDR3 is TGCGCCAGCAGTGAGTCTGCAGGATACTACGAGCAGTACTTC. Residues: CASSESAGYYEQYF.

This clonotype was found a few times. The chain links TRBV29-1 to TRBJ2-3; tentatively, D is TRBD2 (6 bases). The length of the CDR3 is 16 residues. Trimming pared 3 bases from V and 5 bases from J, leaving 21 bases between. In germline, CDR1 is SQVTM, CDR2 ANQGSEA. CDR3 sequence reads: CSVDPLAPHLGDTQYF. The CDR3 coding sequence is TGCAGCGTTGACCCACTAGCCCCTCATCTGGGAGATACGCAGTATTTT.

The chain recombines TRBV28 with TRBJ2-5, with D maybe TRBD2 (5 bases). Per the germline V gene, CDR1 is MDHEN and CDR2 is SYDVKM. V lost 6 bases and J 3 bases, leaving 11 bases between the germline ends. The CDR3 length is 13 residues. CDR3: CASRTTPEETQYF. Here the CDR3 DNA reads TGTGCCAGCAGGACTACCCCCGAAGAGACCCAGTACTTC.

This clonotype has a handful of counts. The chain joins TRBV7-8 to TRBJ2-5; 9 bases agree with TRBD1. The J segment lost 6 bases and the V segment lost 5 bases, leaving 7 bases of the junction unmatched. Germline V gene lookup returns CDR1 SGHVS and CDR2 FQNEAQ. The CDR3 loop spans 14 amino acids. The CDR3 nucleotides are TGTGCCAGCAGCAACCGGGACAGGGACCAGACCCAGTACTTC. Translated: CASSNRDRDQTQYF.